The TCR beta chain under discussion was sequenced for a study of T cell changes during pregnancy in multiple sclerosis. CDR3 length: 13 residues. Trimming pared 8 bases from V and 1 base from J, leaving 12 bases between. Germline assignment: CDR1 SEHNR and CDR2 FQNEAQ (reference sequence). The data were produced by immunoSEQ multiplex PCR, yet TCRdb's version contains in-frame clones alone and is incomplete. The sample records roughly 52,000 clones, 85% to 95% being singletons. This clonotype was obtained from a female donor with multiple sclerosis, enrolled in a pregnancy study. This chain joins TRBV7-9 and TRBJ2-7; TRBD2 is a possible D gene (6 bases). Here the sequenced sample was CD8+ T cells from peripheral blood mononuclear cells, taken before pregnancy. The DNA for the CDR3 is TGTGCCAGCGAAGGGACTGCATCCTACGAGCAGTACTTC. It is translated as CASEGTASYEQYF.